These 22 T cell receptor beta chains share one sample of origin, sequenced in a study of TIL therapy for anti-PD-1-resistant metastatic lung cancer. This sample's time point: pre-treatment sample, taken before nivolumab and TIL therapy. This was the immunoSEQ v3 assay. Produced via immunoSEQ multiplex PCR; TCRdb's table is partial and in-frame only. Of about 60,000 clones listed, roughly 84% are singletons. The sample in question was blood, obtained at baseline. The origin of the receptors is a person between 25 and 79 years old with non-small cell lung cancer.

This clone was recorded a few times. This chain links TRBV2 with TRBJ1-6; D unclear. The germline V and J ends were trimmed by 6 bases and 9 bases, with 15 bases remaining between them. Germline V gives CDR1 SNHLY, CDR2 FYNNEI. This CDR3 is 14 amino acids long. The CDR3 is CASRLDTDGSPLHF. CDR3 bases: TGTGCCAGCAGATTAGACACGGATGGTTCACCCCTCCACTTT.

The V gene is TRBV9, the J gene TRBJ2-1, with TRBD1 identical over 7 bases. The ends lost 6 bases at V and 7 bases at J; junction bases unmatched: 10. CDR3 size: 14 residues. Germline CDR1 SGDLS, CDR2 YYNGEE. This chain's CDR3 is CASTLGQPLNEQFF. CDR3 coding DNA: TGTGCCAGCACCCTGGGACAGCCACTTAATGAGCAGTTCTTC.

J is TRBJ1-4 and V is TRBV30; D gene uncertain. There are 16 residues in the CDR3. The ends were cut back, 2 bases at V and 6 bases at J, with 19 bases in the middle. Germline loops: CDR1 GTSNPN, CDR2 SVGIG (reference sequence). The DNA of the CDR3 is TGTGCCTGGAGTTCTACCAACCCGACACAATATGAAAAACTGTTTTTT. It encodes CAWSSTNPTQYEKLFF. The full variable domain, its missing parts supplied by reference TRBV30 and TRBJ1-4, is SQTIHQWPATLVQPVGSPLSLECTVEGTSNPNLYWYRQAAGRGLQLLFYSVGIGQISSEVPQNLSASRPQDRQFILSSKKLLLSDSGFYLCAWSSTNPTQYEKLFFGSGTQLSVL.

The rearrangement uses TRBV27 and TRBJ2-3; 7 nucleotides align to TRBD2. CDR3 length: 15 residues. Trimming at V came to 4 bases and at J to 3 bases, leaving 7 bases not matched to a gene. CDR1 MNHEY and CDR2 SMNVEV come from the germline V gene (reference sequence). The CDR3 loop is CASSSPGGLTDTQYF. As DNA, the CDR3 is TGTGCCAGCAGTTCCCCGGGAGGCCTAACAGATACGCAGTATTTT.

This clone was detected only once. The genes are TRBV28 and TRBJ2-1; 8 bases agree with TRBD1. The trim removed 6 bases at V and 7 bases at J, leaving 14 bases unmatched. In germline, CDR1 is MDHEN, CDR2 SYDVKM. There are 16 residues in the CDR3. CDR3 coding DNA: TGTGCCAGCAGCCACCCCCCGGACAGGGCCCTTAATGAGCAGTTCTTC. Encoded protein: CASSHPPDRALNEQFF. The variable domain in full, completed from reference TRBV28 and TRBJ2-1, reads DVKVTQSSRYLVKRTGEKVFLECVQDMDHENMFWYRQDPGLGLRLIYFSYDVKMKEKGDIPEGYSVSREKKERFSLILESASTNQTSMYLCASSHPPDRALNEQFFGPGTRLTVL.

CDR3 DNA sequence: TGTGCCAGCAGTTACGAAATCGGACAGATCACCGGGGAGCTGTTTTTT. Translation: CASSYEIGQITGELFF. The chain carries TRBV6-5 and TRBJ2-2, with D perhaps matching TRBD1 (6 bases). The CDR3 runs 16 residues. The ends were cut back, 2 bases at V and 4 bases at J, with 14 bases in the middle. Germline V gives CDR1 MNHEY, CDR2 SVGAGI.

With respect to this clone: At one end the junction does not follow the germline gene, possibly because of a read error. The chain uses TRBV19 and TRBJ1-5, with 7 bases lining up with TRBD1. Germline V gene data show CDR1 as LNHDA and CDR2 as SQIVND (reference sequence). This CDR3 contains 14 residues. Here the CDR3 reads CVSSSTGAAEPQHF. The CDR3 DNA follows: TGTGTCAGTAGTAGCACAGGGGCCGCGGAGCCCCAGCATTTT.

The chain employs TRBV10-3 and TRBJ2-5, with 10 bases matching TRBD1. The J segment lost 5 bases and the V segment lost 6 bases, leaving 6 bases of the junction unmatched. CDR1 and CDR2 from the germline V gene are ENHRY and SYGVKD. The CDR3 contains 14 residues. The CDR3 DNA reads as TGTGCCATCAGGTCCGACAGGGGGCATGAGACCCAGTACTTC. This gives the protein CAIRSDRGHETQYF.

This sequence joins TRBV19 and TRBJ2-7; D is uncertain. Germline V gene sequence: CDR1 LNHDA, CDR2 SQIVND (reference sequence). CDR3 length equals 13 residues. Trimming took off 3 bases at V and 2 bases at J, with 8 bases between the two ends. CDR3 DNA sequence: TGTGCCAGTAGTATGGCAGAAGCCTACGAGCAGTACTTC. Its protein product is CASSMAEAYEQYF. The complete variable domain, with remaining parts taken from reference TRBV19 and TRBJ2-7, reads DGGITQSPKYLFRKEGQNVTLSCEQNLNHDAMYWYRQDPGQGLRLIYYSQIVNDFQKGDIAEGYSVSREKKESFPLTVTSAQKNPTAFYLCASSMAEAYEQYFGPGTRLTVT.

The rearrangement joins TRBV12-3 or TRBV12-4 to TRBJ1-1, with a possible D match to TRBD1 (6 bases). This CDR3 comprises 13 residues. V lost 7 bases, J lost 0 bases, and 9 bases lay in between. In DNA form, the CDR3 reads TGTGCCAGCACGGGACACTTGAACACTGAAGCTTTCTTT. Translation: CASTGHLNTEAFF.

The rearrangement links TRBV5-5 to TRBJ2-5; D possibly corresponds to TRBD1 (6 bases). The ends were cut back, 4 bases at V and 4 bases at J, with 11 bases in the middle. CDR3 length: 13 residues. The germline V gene has CDR1 SGHKS and CDR2 YYEKEE (reference sequence). The CDR3 loop is CASSPQGPETQYF. CDR3 coding DNA: TGTGCCAGCAGCCCCCAGGGGCCAGAGACCCAGTACTTC.

The chain combines TRBV13 with TRBJ1-2; D remains ambiguous. Trimming pared 3 bases from V and 4 bases from J, leaving 9 bases between. Germline values: CDR1 PRHDT, CDR2 FYEKMQ (reference sequence). The CDR3 totals 13 residues. The CDR3 nucleotides are TGTGCCAGCAGCTTGGAGAGGTCCTATGGCTACACCTTC. Residues: CASSLERSYGYTF.

The chain couples TRBV30 to TRBJ2-1; D gene unclear. Trimming took off 5 bases at V and 4 bases at J, with 9 bases between the two ends. From germline, CDR1 is GTSNPN and CDR2 SVGIG (reference sequence). CDR3 length equals 12 residues. CDR3 sequence: CAWGQLYNEQFF. DNA of the CDR3: TGTGCCTGGGGTCAGCTGTACAATGAGCAGTTCTTC.

The chain has TRBV19 and TRBJ2-5; possibly TRBD1 or TRBD2 for D (5 bases each). Per the germline V gene, CDR1 is LNHDA and CDR2 is SQIVND (reference sequence). The CDR3 extends over 14 amino acids. V was shortened by 2 bases and J by 1 base, with 8 bases between the two germline ends. This CDR3 is CASSIWGSQETQYF. The DNA for the CDR3 is TGTGCCAGTAGTATATGGGGGTCCCAAGAGACCCAGTACTTC.

The chain uses TRBV6-6 and TRBJ1-1; the D gene is possibly TRBD1 (5 bases). CDR1 and CDR2 (germline): MNHNY, SVGAGI (reference sequence). The germline V and J ends were trimmed by 0 bases and 6 bases, with 14 bases remaining between them. There are 15 residues in the CDR3. The CDR3, as DNA: TGTGCCAGCAGTTACTCGCGAGGGGCGCGGCCTGAAGCTTTCTTT. Residues: CASSYSRGARPEAFF.

This chain links TRBV27 with TRBJ2-7; D is undetermined. The V end lost 6 bases, the J end lost 2 bases, and 17 bases lay between the germline ends. The CDR3 length is 15 residues. CDR1 MNHEY and CDR2 SMNVEV come from the germline V gene (reference sequence). CDR3 residues: CASRGDTTNPYEQYF. The CDR3 bases are TGTGCCAGCAGGGGTGACACAACTAACCCCTACGAGCAGTACTTC.

This chain uses TRBV5-8 with TRBJ2-7, with TRBD1 identical over 8 bases. J lost 3 bases, V lost 4 bases, and 6 bases had no gene match. CDR3 length equals 14 residues. The germline V gene has CDR1 SGHTS and CDR2 YDEGEE. CDR3 amino acids: CASSGADRGYEQYF. CDR3 sequence (DNA): TGTGCCAGCAGCGGCGCAGACAGGGGCTACGAGCAGTACTTC.

J is TRBJ2-3 and V is TRBV6-6; maybe TRBD2 (6 bases). This CDR3 spans 15 amino acids. Trimming cost V 4 bases and J 1 base, with 12 bases left between them. From germline, CDR1 is MNHNY and CDR2 SVGAGI (reference sequence). For the CDR3, the DNA is TGTGCCAGCAGTTTTATGGGACTCCGCACAGATACGCAGTATTTT. Protein product: CASSFMGLRTDTQYF.

The chain employs TRBV30 and TRBJ1-5, with D hard to call. Germline CDR1 reads GTSNPN; CDR2 reads SVGIG (reference sequence). Trimming took 5 bases from V and 4 from J, leaving 6 bases between them. The CDR3 runs 11 residues. The CDR3 nucleotides read TGTGCCTGGGGGCAAAATCAGCCCCAGCATTTT. Amino acids: CAWGQNQPQHF.

The chain links TRBV21-1 to TRBJ2-7. TRBV21-1 constitutes a pseudogene. The CDR3 length is 15 residues. CDR3 protein: CASSKGRPLGREQYF. CDR3 nucleotides: TGTGCCAGCAGCAAAGGAAGGCCTTTAGGCCGCGAGCAGTACTTC.

The chain employs TRBV5-1 and TRBJ1-1, with 8 nucleotides matching TRBD1. This CDR3 spans 16 amino acids. V dropped 0 bases and J dropped 2; count of bases not matched to a gene: 6. Germline assignment: CDR1 SGHRS and CDR2 YFSETQ. The CDR3 nucleotides read TGCGCCAGCAGCTTGGAACAGGGGGGCAGCAACACTGAAGCTTTCTTT. It yields the protein CASSLEQGGSNTEAFF.

The chain carries TRBV30 and TRBJ1-1, with TRBD1 as a possible D gene (5 bases). Trimming cost V 0 bases and J 3 bases, with 5 bases left between them. Looked up from germline, CDR1 is GTSNPN and CDR2 is SVGIG (reference sequence). There are 12 residues in the CDR3. DNA for the CDR3: TGTGCCTGGAGTGTACAGGACACTGAAGCTTTCTTT. It specifies CAWSVQDTEAFF.